The sequence of this T cell receptor (beta chain) was determined in a study of T cell responses to AZD1222 COVID-19 vaccine (dated by TCRdb to the early 2020s). For context, the study as a whole: Because spike-specific TCR depth and breadth did not differ between the two schedules, AZD1222 recipients who got a second dose at roughly 4 weeks were pooled with those who got a second dose at roughly 12 weeks. TCR sequencing was performed for about 250 trial participants, of whom about 200 were given two doses of AZD1222 and around 26 were given two doses of MenACWY control vaccine. Trial participants were enrolled by age into 18-55, 56-69 and 70-plus year subgroups, with roughly 150, 30 and 60 TCR-sequenced participants respectively.

The CDR3 regions of human TCRbeta chains were analyzed by immunosequencing. The source study handled its data this way. Repertoire TCRs were checked for matches against a reference library of SARS-CoV-2-specific TCRs that had been generated using the MIRA antigen-specificity platform. Breadth was defined as the fraction of unique TCRs that were SARS-CoV-2-associated. Depth was defined as the fraction of total T cells that were SARS-CoV-2-associated. Each spike-specific TCR was assigned to its reactive spike region and to a CD4 or CD8 class using the MIRA data. Log10-transformed breadth and depth values were compared by one-way ANOVA with Sidak's multiple comparisons tests. This immuneACCESS table, as held by TCRdb, lists in-frame sequences with V and J called but not all clones. Of the missing ones, under half trace to an unresolved V gene in checked studies; the others have no known cause. V, J and clone size derive from that table, while D and trimming were established from the DNA sequence. Present in this sample are around 120,000 clones, about 91% of which were seen just once. The ten most abundant clones make up just over 9.5% of the sample.

About this clone: This receptor's antigen is unknown. No base qualities exist here, and no much larger clone lies one base off it.

Read against the paper, the sample's time point label means: baseline before first vaccination. Vaccinee samples came from UK trials COV001 and COV002, including a single-blind randomized controlled phase 2/3 trial of AZD1222 (ChAdOx1 nCoV-19) in healthy adults. Trial participant PBMC samples were collected at day 0 and day 28 after the second dose for TCRbeta chain sequencing. Beyond this particular receptor, the publication reports: Participants were mostly white British and included more females than males, and it was suggested by the authors that clonal diversity may have been underestimated. Conclusions about previously exposed vaccinees were limited because only a handful of AZD1222 recipients were SARS-CoV-2 seropositive at baseline. A significant rise in spike-specific TCR breadth and depth was observed after two AZD1222 doses relative to day 0 and relative to MenACWY recipients. Because no samples from the day 14 peak response were available, repertoires could be characterized only after the peak T cell response. CD4 TCRs associated with the vaccine covered the entire spike protein, and the dominant responses were in regions 160-218 and 743-854. Reportedly, almost half of the unique spike-specific TCRs recognized epitopes lying outside the regions that are mutated in the B.1.351 and B.1.1.7 variants. The 56-69-year group was small, and its depth increase did not reach significance, likely because of low power.

Material: peripheral blood, obtained on day 0 of AZD1222 vaccination. This receptor was identified in an adult in good health.

The CDR3 region: CASSGTLGGGPLSTDTQYF. The DNA is TGTGCCAGCAGCGGAACCCTGGGCGGGGGGCCTTTGAGCACAGATACGCAGTATTTT. This sequence uses TRBV9 and TRBJ2-3; TRBD2 fits 8 bases in the junction. CDR1 is given as SGDLS and CDR2 as YYNGEE, both from the germline V gene. Its CDR3 holds 19 amino acids, cysteine through phenylalanine. Solely the CDR3 DNA is kept, with 57 bases framed from the first base. The V end gives up 3 bases and the J end 0 bases, leaving 15 bases in the junction not matched to a gene.